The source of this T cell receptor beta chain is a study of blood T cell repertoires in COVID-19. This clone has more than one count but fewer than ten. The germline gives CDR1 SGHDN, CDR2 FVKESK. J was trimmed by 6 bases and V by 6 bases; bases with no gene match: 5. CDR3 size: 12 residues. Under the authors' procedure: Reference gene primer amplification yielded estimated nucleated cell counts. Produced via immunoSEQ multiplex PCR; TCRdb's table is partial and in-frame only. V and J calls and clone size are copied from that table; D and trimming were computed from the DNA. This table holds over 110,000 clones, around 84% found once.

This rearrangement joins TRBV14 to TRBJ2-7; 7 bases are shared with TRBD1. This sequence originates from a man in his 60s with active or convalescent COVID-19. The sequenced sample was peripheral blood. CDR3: CASRQTGTEQYF. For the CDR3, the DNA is TGTGCCAGCAGACAGACAGGGACCGAGCAGTACTTC.